Listed below are T cell receptor beta chains from one sample, sequenced in a study of Ad26.COV2.S vaccination and SARS-CoV-2 variants. Sequencing used immunoSEQ multiplex PCR; TCRdb keeps in-frame clones, though not all of them. The table includes 300,000 to 350,000 clones, approximately 90% detected once. The material sequenced was peripheral blood, taken in a trial of Ad26.COV2.S vaccine versus placebo. Source of these receptors: a person between 18 and 65 years old who received the Ad26.COV2.S COVID-19 vaccine or a placebo. CDR3s include the opening cysteine and the closing phenylalanine or tryptophan. A D gene is named only where the DNA matches it firmly.

len | j_gene | d_gene | v_gene | CDR3aa
17 | TRBJ2-3 | TRBD1 | TRBV28 | CASSRPGTGSARDTQYF
16 | TRBJ2-1 | TRBD2 | TRBV5-4 | CASSPTTSGGWYEQFF
15 | TRBJ2-1 | . | TRBV11-2 | CASSFRDASYNEQFF
15 | TRBJ1-5 | TRBD1 | TRBV5-6 | CASSSQGMINQPQHF
18 | TRBJ2-1 | . | TRBV24-1 | CATSDSPGAASSYNEQFF
15 | TRBJ2-1 | . | TRBV15 | CATSKERLGADEQFF
12 | TRBJ1-2 | . | TRBV6-5 | CASRGANYGYTF
15 | TRBJ1-2 | TRBD1 | TRBV28 | CASRGSGTGRRGYTF
15 | TRBJ1-6 | . | TRBV9 | CASSPLGPGTSPLHF
12 | TRBJ2-7 | . | TRBV7-2 | CASSLYGDEQYF
13 | TRBJ2-7 | . | TRBV21-1 | CASSKGTSYEQYF
14 | TRBJ1-1 | . | TRBV5-6 | CASSLGGVNTEAFF
18 | TRBJ2-2 | . | TRBV19 | CASSIRTGVFSNTGELFF
15 | TRBJ1-5 | . | TRBV5-1 | CASSLGPAGNQPQHF
15 | TRBJ2-1 | . | TRBV10-2 | CASSESRGGHNEQFF
17 | TRBJ2-1 | TRBD2 | TRBV5-1 | CASRGIGSGSLRNEQFF
12 | TRBJ1-1 | TRBD1 | TRBV2 | CASRLQGPEAFF
15 | TRBJ1-5 | . | TRBV2 | CASRDDGYSNQPQHF
13 | TRBJ1-2 | . | TRBV4-3 | CASSQETHYGYTF
14 | TRBJ2-5 | TRBD1 | TRBV18 | CASSPGTGQETQYF
16 | TRBJ2-2 | . | TRBV5-6 | CASSLFSTSLIGELFF
14 | TRBJ2-7 | . | TRBV12-5 | CASGSSRGSYEQYF
14 | TRBJ2-5 | TRBD1 | TRBV11-3 | CASSSGTDQETQYF
14 | TRBJ2-5 | . | TRBV9 | CASSVRGGQETQYF
15 | TRBJ2-1 | TRBD1 | TRBV11-2 | CASSFGQGAYNEQFF
16 | TRBJ1-5 | TRBD1 | TRBV28 | CASSGSTGRRNQPQHF
16 | TRBJ2-3 | TRBD2 | TRBV13 | CASSLLSSGAADTQYF
14 | TRBJ2-1 | . | TRBV2 | CASMGASSYNEQFF
15 | TRBJ2-3 | . | TRBV13 | CASSLGLSGEDTQYF
15 | TRBJ1-4 | . | TRBV19 | CASSIQGSANEKLFF
15 | TRBJ1-3 | . | TRBV4-1 | CASSQVRGTGNTIYF
15 | TRBJ1-3 | . | TRBV13 | CASSLAGSSGNTIYF
15 | TRBJ1-2 | . | TRBV27 | CASSLSTGEDYGYTF
13 | TRBJ2-1 | TRBD1 | TRBV18 | CASSPTGAHEQFF
15 | TRBJ2-3 | . | TRBV18 | CASSRGGDLTDTQYF
13 | TRBJ2-3 | . | TRBV19 | CASSLSSTDTQYF
14 | TRBJ2-7 | . | TRBV9 | CASSLGTASYEQYF
17 | TRBJ2-3 | TRBD2 | TRBV10-1 | CASSGGTSVRSTDTQYF
15 | TRBJ2-1 | TRBD2 | TRBV5-1 | CASSILLAAYNEQFF
13 | TRBJ1-2 | . | TRBV28 | CASSSTAFYGYTF
15 | TRBJ1-3 | . | TRBV7-6 | CASSRGGGIVNTIYF
13 | TRBJ2-2 | . | TRBV4-3 | CASSQGNTGELFF